What follows are 21 T cell receptor beta chains derived from one specimen sequenced in a study of cytomegalovirus exposure and HLA in healthy donors. This PCR relied on a set of 60 Vbeta primers and 13 Jbeta primers. Libraries were prepared by immunoSEQ multiplex PCR; TCRdb keeps only in-frame clonotypes and omits some of them. This repertoire shows around 80,000 clones, approximately 60% found once; its top ten account for roughly 4.5%. The sequenced sample was PBMCs. All receptors come from a male donor in good health and CMV-seropositive.

V gene TRBV6-5 combines with J gene TRBJ1-1; TRBD1 aligns across 8 bases. Germline V gene sequence: CDR1 MNHEY, CDR2 SVGAGI. CDR3 length equals 14 residues. Unmatched junction bases numbered 14, after V lost 6 bases and J lost 11 bases. CDR3 protein: CASSQTGGGLMAFF. Written as DNA, the CDR3 is TGTGCCAGCAGCCAAACAGGGGGGGGGTTGATGGCTTTCTTT.

The V call is TRBV6-1, the J call TRBJ1-5; D is possibly TRBD1 (5 bases). V was clipped by 0 bases and J by 1 base, with 13 bases between them. The CDR3 consists of 17 residues. Germline CDR1 is MNHNS and CDR2 is SASEGT. CDR3 sequence: CASSEALRQGSNQPQHF. Here the CDR3 DNA reads TGTGCCAGCAGTGAAGCGCTTCGTCAGGGAAGCAATCAGCCCCAGCATTTT.

In its sample, this clone was seen a few times. V gene TRBV5-1 combines with J gene TRBJ2-3, with D unclear. From germline, CDR1 is SGHRS and CDR2 YFSETQ. This CDR3 comprises 15 residues. The V end lost 3 bases, the J end lost 0 bases, and 11 bases lay between the germline ends. CDR3 in amino acids: CASSSHRTSTDTQYF. The CDR3 region has the DNA TGCGCCAGCAGCTCCCACAGAACTAGCACAGATACGCAGTATTTT. The full variable domain, in which reference TRBV5-1 and TRBJ2-3 provide the parts outside the CDR3, is KAGVTQTPRYLIKTRGQQVTLSCSPISGHRSVSWYQQTPGQGLQFLFEYFSETQRNKGNFPGRFSGRQFSNSRSEMNVSTLELGDSALYLCASSSHRTSTDTQYFGPGTRLTVL.

This clone was recorded a few times. J is TRBJ2-1 and V is TRBV18, with D possibly TRBD2 on 6 matching bases. V was pared by 1 base and J by 8 bases, with 12 bases between. The CDR3 contains 14 residues. Germline CDR1 and CDR2: KGHSH and LQKENI. In DNA, the CDR3 is TGTGCCAGCTCACCACGTCAGTCGGGGGATGAGCAGTTCTTC. Protein product: CASSPRQSGDEQFF.

The chain couples TRBV6-1 to TRBJ2-7, with 9 bases identical to TRBD1. The junction had 7 bases not matched to a gene; V was cut back by 3 bases and J by 7 bases. The CDR3 is 14 amino acids. Germline-derived CDR1 and CDR2 are MNHNS and SASEGT. The CDR3 sequence is CASSEGQGRWEQYF. In nucleotides, the CDR3 is TGTGCCAGCAGTGAGGGACAGGGTAGGTGGGAGCAGTACTTC.

The V and J genes are TRBV30 and TRBJ2-2, with D possibly matching TRBD2 (5 bases). The CDR3 contains 14 residues. The germline V gene encodes CDR1 GTSNPN and CDR2 SVGIG (reference sequence). V was shortened by 4 bases and J by 2 bases, with 11 bases between the two germline ends. The CDR3 DNA follows: TGTGCCTGGAATGAGGGCCGCAACACCGGGGAGCTGTTTTTT. It yields the protein CAWNEGRNTGELFF.

The chain employs TRBV2 and TRBJ2-1; 9 positions agree with TRBD2. The CDR3 loop spans 15 amino acids. Trimming removed 7 bases from V and 5 bases from J; junction bases left unmatched: 9. Germline-derived CDR1 and CDR2 are SNHLY and FYNNEI. The CDR3 DNA follows: TGTGCCAGCAAGGGGCGGGGGGGCCGGGACAATGAGCAGTTCTTC. It specifies CASKGRGGRDNEQFF.

The chain employs TRBV19 and TRBJ1-5, with a weak D call TRBD1 (5 bases). CDR1 LNHDA and CDR2 SQIVND come from the germline V gene (reference sequence). V gave up 6 bases and J gave up 7 bases, with 16 bases separating them. This CDR3 comprises 14 residues. The DNA of the CDR3 is TGTGCCAGTAGACTAGGAGGGGTCTTACAGCCCCAGCATTTT. This codes for CASRLGGVLQPQHF.

The chain joins TRBV21-1 to TRBJ2-7; the table's TRBD1 call for D was not verified on the DNA. TRBV21-1 is designated a pseudogene. The CDR3 loop spans 13 amino acids. CDR3 sequence reads: CASRKQGTHEQYF. For the CDR3, the DNA is TGTGCCAGCAGAAAACAGGGGACCCACGAGCAGTACTTC.

This chain connects TRBV30 to TRBJ1-1; the D is unclear. Between the trimmed V and J ends, which lost 3 bases and 3 bases, there was a span of 17 bases. The germline gives CDR1 GTSNPN, CDR2 SVGIG (reference sequence). The CDR3 runs to 15 residues. This chain's CDR3 is CAWSSQGGDDTEAFF. CDR3 sequence (DNA): TGTGCCTGGAGCTCCCAAGGCGGGGATGACACTGAAGCTTTCTTT.

The chain has TRBV2 and TRBJ2-2, with 9 bases that match TRBD2. Germline CDR1 reads SNHLY; CDR2 reads FYNNEI. Losses at the gene ends were 3 bases for V and 6 bases for J; bases not matched to a gene: 17. This CDR3 has 19 residues. The CDR3 region has the DNA TGTGCCAGCAGTGACCCGACTTCAGTTAGCGGGAGAAGGGCCGGGGAGCTGTTTTTT. It is translated as CASSDPTSVSGRRAGELFF.

The V and J genes are TRBV10-3 and TRBJ1-4; unclear D gene. Germline V gene data show CDR1 as ENHRY and CDR2 as SYGVKD. The CDR3 is 13 amino acids. V lost 0 bases, J lost 7 bases, and 6 bases lay in between. CDR3 DNA sequence: TGTGCCATCAGTGAGTCTGGCAGTGAAAAACTGTTTTTT. Protein product: CAISESGSEKLFF.

This clone was picked up a small number of times. The V gene is TRBV28, the J gene TRBJ2-2, with 8 bases matching TRBD1. Germline values: CDR1 MDHEN, CDR2 SYDVKM. The CDR3 consists of 14 residues. The junction had 4 bases not matched to a gene; V was cut back by 5 bases and J by 5 bases. CDR3 region: CASSRTGFTGELFF. CDR3 nucleotide sequence: TGTGCCAGCAGTCGGACAGGGTTTACCGGGGAGCTGTTTTTT.

V is TRBV6-5 and J is TRBJ2-1; TRBD2 might be the D (5 bases). This CDR3 has 13 residues. V shed 2 bases and J shed 7 bases, with 9 bases lying between them. Germline loops: CDR1 MNHEY, CDR2 SVGAGI. DNA for the CDR3: TGTGCCAGCAGTTACGTATCGGGGAATGAGCAGTTCTTC. It translates to CASSYVSGNEQFF.

This chain joins TRBV6-4 and TRBJ2-1; 14 bases match TRBD2. The junction had 3 bases not matched to a gene; V was cut back by 4 bases and J by 10 bases. CDR3 length equals 14 residues. Germline V gene lookup returns CDR1 MRHNA and CDR2 SNTAGT. CDR3 sequence: CASSGLAGGGEQFF. The CDR3 bases are TGTGCCAGCAGTGGACTAGCGGGAGGGGGGGAGCAGTTCTTC.

The rearrangement uses TRBV6-1 and TRBJ1-4; D is uncertain. The germline CDR1 and CDR2 sequences are MNHNS and SASEGT. V shed 6 bases and J shed 8 bases, with 10 bases lying between them. This CDR3 spans 12 amino acids. The CDR3 nucleotides read TGTGCCAGCAGCGGGCCGGGAGAAAAACTGTTTTTT. Its translation: CASSGPGEKLFF.

The rearrangement links TRBV6-5 to TRBJ1-2; D gene uncertain. The CDR3 is 13 amino acids. Germline V gene sequence: CDR1 MNHEY, CDR2 SVGAGI. Trimming pared 5 bases from V and 5 bases from J, leaving 12 bases between. Here the CDR3 DNA reads TGTGCCAGCAGTCCTCCACCCGGTTATGGCTACACCTTC. Residues: CASSPPPGYGYTF.

This chain joins TRBV6-5 and TRBJ1-1; 7 nucleotides match TRBD1. CDR3 length: 14 residues. Germline-derived CDR1 and CDR2 are MNHEY and SVGAGI. With V trimmed by 2 bases and J by 5 bases, 5 bases remained unmatched. The CDR3: CASSYASGGTEAFF. The CDR3 DNA is TGTGCCAGCAGTTACGCCTCAGGGGGTACTGAAGCTTTCTTT.

The chain carries TRBV23-1 and TRBJ1-2, with 9 nucleotides matching TRBD1. TRBV23-1 is designated an ORF whose function remains uncertain. The CDR3 spans 14 residues. V dropped 2 bases and J dropped 6; count of bases not matched to a gene: 4. This chain's CDR3 is CASSQKRDRDGYTF. CDR3 nucleotides: TGCGCCAGCAGTCAAAAGAGGGACAGGGATGGCTACACCTTC.

This clone was counted only a few times. The rearrangement joins TRBV7-8 to TRBJ1-5, with 8 bases that match TRBD1. Germline CDR1 SGHVS, CDR2 FQNEAQ. V gave up 0 bases and J gave up 7 bases; unmatched junction bases: 5. This CDR3 region has 15 residues. DNA of the CDR3: TGTGCCAGCAGCTTAGCCGACAGGGGCCCCCAGCCCCAGCATTTT. Encoded protein: CASSLADRGPQPQHF.

The gene calls are TRBV16 and TRBJ2-5; D is uncertain. This CDR3 contains 14 residues. CDR1 and CDR2 (germline): KGHSY, FQNENV. Trimming removed 0 bases at V and 3 bases at J, with 8 bases between. CDR3 sequence reads: CASSQSRGEETQYF. As DNA, the CDR3 is TGTGCCAGCAGCCAATCCAGAGGTGAAGAGACCCAGTACTTC.